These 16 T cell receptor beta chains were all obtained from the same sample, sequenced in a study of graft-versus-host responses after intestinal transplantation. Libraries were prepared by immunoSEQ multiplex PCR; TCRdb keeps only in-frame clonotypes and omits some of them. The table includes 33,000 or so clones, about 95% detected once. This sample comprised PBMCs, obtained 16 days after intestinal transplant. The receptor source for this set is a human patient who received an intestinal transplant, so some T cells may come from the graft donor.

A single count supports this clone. The CDR3 protein is CAILPGAVNQPQHF. The CDR3 DNA sequence: TGTGCCATCCTCCCAGGGGCCGTCAACCAGCCCCAGCATTTT. This sequence joins TRBV27 and TRBJ1-5; a weak D match, TRBD1 (6 bases). Germline V gene lookup returns CDR1 MNHEY and CDR2 SMNVEV (reference sequence). The CDR3 runs to 14 residues. Trimming shortened V by 10 bases and J by 7 bases, and 20 bases separated the two germline ends.

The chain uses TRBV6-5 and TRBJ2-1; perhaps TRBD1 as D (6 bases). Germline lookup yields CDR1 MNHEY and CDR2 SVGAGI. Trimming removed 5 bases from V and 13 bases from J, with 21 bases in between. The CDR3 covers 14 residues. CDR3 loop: CASSRLPRTENQFF. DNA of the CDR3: TGTGCCAGCAGTAGACTTCCACGGACAGAAAATCAGTTCTTC.

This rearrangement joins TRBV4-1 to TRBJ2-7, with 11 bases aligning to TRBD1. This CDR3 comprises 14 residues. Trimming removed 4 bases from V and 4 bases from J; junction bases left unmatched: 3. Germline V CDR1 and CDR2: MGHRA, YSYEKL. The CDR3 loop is CASSPGTGGYEQYF. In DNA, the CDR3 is TGCGCCAGCAGCCCCGGGACAGGGGGTTACGAGCAGTACTTC.

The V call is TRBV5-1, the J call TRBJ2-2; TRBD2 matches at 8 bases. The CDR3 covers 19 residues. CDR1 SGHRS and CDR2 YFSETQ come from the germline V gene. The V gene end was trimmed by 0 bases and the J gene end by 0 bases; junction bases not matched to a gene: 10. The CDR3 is CASSLEPLLAASNTGELFF. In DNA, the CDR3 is TGCGCCAGCAGCTTGGAACCATTACTAGCGGCCTCGAACACCGGGGAGCTGTTTTTT.

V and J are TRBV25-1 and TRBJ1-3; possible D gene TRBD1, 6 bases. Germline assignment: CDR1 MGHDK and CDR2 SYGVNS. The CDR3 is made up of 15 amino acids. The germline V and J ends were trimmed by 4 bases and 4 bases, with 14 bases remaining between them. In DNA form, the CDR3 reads TGTGCCAGCAGTGGTTTGACAGGAGGCGGAAACACCATATATTTT. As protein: CASSGLTGGGNTIYF.

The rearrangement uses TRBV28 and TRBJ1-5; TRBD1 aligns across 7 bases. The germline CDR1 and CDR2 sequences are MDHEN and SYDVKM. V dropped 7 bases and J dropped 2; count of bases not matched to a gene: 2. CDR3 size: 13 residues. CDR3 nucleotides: TGTGCCAGCAACGACAGGGGCAATCAGCCCCAGCATTTT. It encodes CASNDRGNQPQHF.

The DNA for the CDR3 is TGTGCCAGCAATTTTCGGGGGGGCTCCTACGAGCAGTACTTC. Translated, it gives CASNFRGGSYEQYF. The chain employs TRBV13 and TRBJ2-7, with 8 bases matching TRBD2. The germline CDR1 and CDR2 sequences are PRHDT and FYEKMQ (reference sequence). Trimming removed 7 bases from V and 0 bases from J; junction bases left unmatched: 5. The CDR3 totals 14 residues. The full variable domain, rest sourced from reference TRBV13 and TRBJ2-7, is AAGVIQSPRHLIKEKRETATLKCYPIPRHDTVYWYQQGPGQDPQFLISFYEKMQSDKGSIPDRFSAQQFSDYHSELNMSSLELGDSALYFCASNFRGGSYEQYFGPGTRLTVT.

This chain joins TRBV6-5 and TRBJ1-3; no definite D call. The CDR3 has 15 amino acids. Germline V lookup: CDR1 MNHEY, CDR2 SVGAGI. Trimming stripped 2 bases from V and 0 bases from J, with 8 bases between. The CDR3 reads CASSYLGSSGNTIYF. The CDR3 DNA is TGTGCCAGCAGTTACCTGGGTTCCTCTGGAAACACCATATATTTT.

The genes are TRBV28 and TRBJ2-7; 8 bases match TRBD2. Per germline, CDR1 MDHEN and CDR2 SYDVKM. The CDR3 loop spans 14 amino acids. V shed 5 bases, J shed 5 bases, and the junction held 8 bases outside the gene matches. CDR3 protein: CASSTGLGGHEQYF. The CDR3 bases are TGTGCCAGCAGTACGGGACTAGGAGGGCACGAGCAGTACTTC.

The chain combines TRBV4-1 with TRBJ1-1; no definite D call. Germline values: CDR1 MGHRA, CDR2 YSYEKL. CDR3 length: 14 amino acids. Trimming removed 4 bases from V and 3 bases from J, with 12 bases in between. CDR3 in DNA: TGCGCCAGCAGCCCAGTTGGGGAGGACACTGAAGCTTTCTTT. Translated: CASSPVGEDTEAFF.

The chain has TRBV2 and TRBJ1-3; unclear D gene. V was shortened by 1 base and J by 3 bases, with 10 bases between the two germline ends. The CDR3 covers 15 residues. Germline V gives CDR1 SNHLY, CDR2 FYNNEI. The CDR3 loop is CASSEERSGGNTIYF. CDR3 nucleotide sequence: TGTGCCAGCAGTGAAGAACGGTCGGGTGGAAACACCATATATTTT.

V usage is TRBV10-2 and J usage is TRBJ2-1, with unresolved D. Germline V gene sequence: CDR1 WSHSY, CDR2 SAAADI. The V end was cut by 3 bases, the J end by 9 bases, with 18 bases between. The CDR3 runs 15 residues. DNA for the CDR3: TGCGCCAGCAGTGATTACGCCCCTGCTGGTAGTGAGCAGTTCTTC. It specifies CASSDYAPAGSEQFF.

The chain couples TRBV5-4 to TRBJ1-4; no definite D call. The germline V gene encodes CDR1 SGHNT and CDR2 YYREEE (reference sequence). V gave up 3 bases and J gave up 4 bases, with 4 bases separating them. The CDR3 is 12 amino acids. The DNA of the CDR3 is TGTGCCAGCAGCTGGGGTAATGAAAAACTGTTTTTT. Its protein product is CASSWGNEKLFF.

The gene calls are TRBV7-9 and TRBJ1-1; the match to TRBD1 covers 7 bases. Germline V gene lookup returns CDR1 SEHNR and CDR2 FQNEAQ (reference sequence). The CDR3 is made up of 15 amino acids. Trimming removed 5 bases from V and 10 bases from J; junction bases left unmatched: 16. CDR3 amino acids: CASSVGGEGALGAFF. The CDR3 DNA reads TGTGCCAGCAGCGTCGGGGGTGAGGGGGCACTAGGAGCTTTCTTT. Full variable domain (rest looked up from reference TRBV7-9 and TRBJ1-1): DTGVSQNPRHKITKRGQNVTFRCDPISEHNRLYWYRQTLGQGPEFLTYFQNEAQLEKSRLLSDRFSAERPKGSFSTLEIQRTEQGDSAMYLCASSVGGEGALGAFFGQGTRLTVV.

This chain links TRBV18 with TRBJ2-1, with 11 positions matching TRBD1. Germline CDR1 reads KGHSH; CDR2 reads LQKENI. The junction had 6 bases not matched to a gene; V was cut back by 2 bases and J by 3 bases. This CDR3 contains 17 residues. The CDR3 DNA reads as TGTGCCAGCTCACCAGAGCCAGGGACAGGGGGCTACAATGAGCAGTTCTTC. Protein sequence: CASSPEPGTGGYNEQFF.

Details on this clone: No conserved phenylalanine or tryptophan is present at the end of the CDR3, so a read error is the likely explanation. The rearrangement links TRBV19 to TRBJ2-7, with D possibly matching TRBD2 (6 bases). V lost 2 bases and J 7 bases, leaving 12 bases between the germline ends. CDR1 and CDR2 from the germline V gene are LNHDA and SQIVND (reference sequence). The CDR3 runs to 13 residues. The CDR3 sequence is CASSISSGREQYS. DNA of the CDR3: TGTGCCAGTAGTATATCATCAGGGAGGGAGCAGTACTCC.